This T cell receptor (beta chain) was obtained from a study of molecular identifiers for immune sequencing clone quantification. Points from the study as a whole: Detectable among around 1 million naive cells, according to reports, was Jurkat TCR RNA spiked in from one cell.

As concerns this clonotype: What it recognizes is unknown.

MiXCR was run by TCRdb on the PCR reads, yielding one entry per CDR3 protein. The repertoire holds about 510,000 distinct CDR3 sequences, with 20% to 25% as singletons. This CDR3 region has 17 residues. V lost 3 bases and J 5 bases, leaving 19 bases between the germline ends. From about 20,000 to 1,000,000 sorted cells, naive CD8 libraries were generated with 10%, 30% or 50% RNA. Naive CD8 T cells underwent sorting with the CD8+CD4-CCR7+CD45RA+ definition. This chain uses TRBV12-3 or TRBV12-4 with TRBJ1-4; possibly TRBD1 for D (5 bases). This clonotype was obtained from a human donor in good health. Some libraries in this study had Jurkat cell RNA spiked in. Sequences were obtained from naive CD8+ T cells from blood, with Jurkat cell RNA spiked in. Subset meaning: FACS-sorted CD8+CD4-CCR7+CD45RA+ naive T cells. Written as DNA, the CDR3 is TGTGCCAGCAGTTTGGATGCGTCACAGGTAGAGAATGAAAAACTGTTTTTT. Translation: CASSLDASQVENEKLFF.